This is a list of T cell receptor beta chains from one sample in a study of blood T cell repertoires in COVID-19. Assay: immunoSEQ multiplex PCR; the TCRdb copy retains only in-frame clones and omits some. The top ten clones hold about 10% of a sample with around 400,000 clones, around 87% of them seen once. The sample was peripheral blood. The receptor set was obtained from a woman between 25 and 40 years old with COVID-19, enrolled during active disease. The CDR3 runs from the conserved cysteine through the conserved F or W. D genes are given only for firm matches. Size is omitted from some rows. Given values are once, few, many or a class for expanded clones.

d_call,v_call,j_call,clone_size,cdr3_nt,cdr3_aa
-,TRBV28,TRBJ2-1,-,TGTGCCAGCACCAAGGACAGCTCCTACAATGAGCAGTTCTTC,CASTKDSSYNEQFF
-,TRBV6-1,TRBJ1-3,-,TGTGCCAGCAGTGAGTACACAGGAGTCTCTGGAAACACCATATATTTT,CASSEYTGVSGNTIYF
TRBD2,TRBV3-1/TRBV3-2,TRBJ2-2,-,TGTGCCAGCAGCCGGAGGGAGGGCACCGGGGAGCTGTTTTTT,CASSRREGTGELFF
-,TRBV29-1,TRBJ2-3,-,TGCAGCGCTCGGGACTCTAGCACAGATACGCAGTATTTT,CSARDSSTDTQYF
-,TRBV5-5,TRBJ1-3,-,TGTGCCAGCAGCTCTGCTATAGTTGGCTCTGGAAACACCATATATTTT,CASSSAIVGSGNTIYF
-,TRBV5-1,TRBJ1-2,once,TGCGCCAGCAGCCCTCCGACAGGTAGCTATGGCTACACCTTC,CASSPPTGSYGYTF
TRBD1,TRBV9,TRBJ1-2,-,TGTGCCAGCAGCGTAGGTCCAGGGGGCGCGTATGGCTACACCTTC,CASSVGPGGAYGYTF
-,TRBV2,TRBJ1-3,few,TGTGCCAGCAGGACGACAGGCTCCGGAGACACCATATATTTT,CASRTTGSGDTIYF
TRBD2,TRBV10-3,TRBJ2-5,-,TGTGCCATCAGTGAGTCTATGACTAGCGGGATAACCATGTCCGAAGTAGTGACCCAGTACTTC,CAISESMTSGITMSEVVTQYF
TRBD1,TRBV5-4,TRBJ2-2,once,TGTGCCAGCAGCTTGGGGACAGGGGTCACCGGGGAGCTGTTTTTT,CASSLGTGVTGELFF
-,TRBV24-1,TRBJ2-2,-,TGTGCCACCAGTGATTTTTCCAGGTCGAACACCGGGGAGCTGTTTTTT,CATSDFSRSNTGELFF
-,TRBV9,TRBJ2-7,once,TGTGCCAGCAGCGTAGCACTTTTAGACGAGCAGTACTTC,CASSVALLDEQYF
-,TRBV27,TRBJ1-5,-,TGTGCCAGCAGTCTAAGGGCGGGAAATCAGCCCCAGCATTTT,CASSLRAGNQPQHF
-,TRBV6-5,TRBJ2-3,-,TGTGCCAGCACTAGCACAGATACGCAGTATTTT,CASTSTDTQYF
-,TRBV19,TRBJ1-5,-,TGTGCCAGTAGTATTTCCGGGGTTAGCAATCAGCCCCAGCATTTT,CASSISGVSNQPQHF
-,TRBV24-1,TRBJ2-1,-,TGTGCCACCAGCCCCTTTCAGGGAGGACTAAATGAGCAGTTCTTC,CATSPFQGGLNEQFF
TRBD2,TRBV6-2/TRBV6-3,TRBJ2-7,once,TGTGCCAGCAGTTACTCGGGCGGGAGGTACGAGCAGTACTTC,CASSYSGGRYEQYF
-,TRBV5-1,TRBJ2-7,few,TGCGCCAGCAGCTTGGGTGGAGGCGAGCAGTACTTC,CASSLGGGEQYF
-,TRBV28,TRBJ2-7,-,TGTGCCAGCAGACCCCCAGGGGCCTACGAGCAGTACTTC,CASRPPGAYEQYF
TRBD1,TRBV4-1,TRBJ2-7,-,TGCGCCAGCAGCCCAAAGGGGGCAGGTGGTCGCGAGCAGTACTTC,CASSPKGAGGREQYF
-,TRBV30,TRBJ2-3,-,TGTGCCTGGACGGCGGGTCCGTGGGATACGCAGTATTTT,CAWTAGPWDTQYF
-,TRBV6-5,TRBJ1-1,few,TGTGCCAGCACCGAAGGGAGGAACACTGAAGCTTTCTTT,CASTEGRNTEAFF